Shown below are 12 T cell receptor beta chains from a single sample sequenced in a study of T-cell reconstitution after alpha-beta-depleted transplantation in children. Unique molecular identifiers were built into the TCRbeta library. TCRdb analysed the PCR reads with MiXCR anew, one entry per CDR3 protein. The table records 240,000 or so distinct CDR3 sequences, about 12% of them present only once. Sample: PBMCs from the stem cell graft donor, taken from the stem cell graft. The receptors here all came from a human donor who donated a stem cell graft to a child with acute lymphoblastic leukemia.

This clonotype has at least ten counts. This chain joins TRBV7-2 and TRBJ2-3; unclear D gene. Trimming took 6 bases from V and 4 from J, leaving 14 bases between them. The CDR3 length is 14 residues. Germline-derived CDR1 and CDR2 are SGHTA and FQGNSA. The CDR3 DNA sequence: TGTGCCAGCAGTCAACAGACGTACCCAGATACGCAGTATTTT. The encoded protein is CASSQQTYPDTQYF.

This clonotype was recorded many times. The chain uses TRBV3-1 and TRBJ1-1; 7 bases align to TRBD1. The CDR3 covers 14 residues. V was clipped by 5 bases and J by 1 base; unmatched bases: 4. Germline V CDR1 and CDR2: LGHDT, YNNKEL (reference sequence). In nucleotides, the CDR3 is TGTGCCAGCAGCGAAGGACAGGAGAACACTGAAGCTTTCTTT. This encodes CASSEGQENTEAFF.

This clonotype has only a few counts. V and J are TRBV6-5 and TRBJ1-4, with 8 bases matching TRBD1. This CDR3 spans 13 amino acids. The ends lost 2 bases at V and 8 bases at J; junction bases unmatched: 1. The germline V gene has CDR1 MNHEY and CDR2 SVGAGI. The CDR3 DNA is TGTGCCAGCAGTTACCGGACAGGGGAAAAACTGTTTTTT. Translation: CASSYRTGEKLFF.

The CDR3 protein is CARNPKGASRGDEQFF. The CDR3 coding sequence is TGTGCCAGAAACCCCAAGGGGGCATCTAGGGGGGATGAGCAGTTCTTC. The J gene is TRBJ2-1, the V gene TRBV28; tentatively, D is TRBD1 (7 bases). CDR1 MDHEN and CDR2 SYDVKM come from the germline V gene. There are 16 residues in the CDR3. V gave up 9 bases and J gave up 8 bases, with 26 bases separating them.

This clonotype was seen at least ten times. The chain uses TRBV21-1 and TRBJ2-6; TRBD1 is the table's D call and was not checked against the DNA. TRBV21-1 is described as a pseudogene. There are 19 residues in the CDR3. CDR3 bases: TGTGCCAGCGTCCAGGATCCGGGACAGTTTTTTTCTGGGGCCAACGTCCTGACTTTC. It translates to CASVQDPGQFFSGANVLTF.

This clonotype was counted many times. The rearrangement joins TRBV20-1 to TRBJ1-1, with unresolved D. Germline V lookup: CDR1 DFQATT, CDR2 SNEGSKA (reference sequence). The V gene lost 3 bases and the J gene lost 7 bases, with 15 bases spanning the gap. The CDR3 has 13 amino acids. The CDR3 is CSASEREAFEAFF. The CDR3 nucleotides are TGCAGTGCTAGTGAACGGGAGGCGTTTGAAGCTTTCTTT.

About this clonotype itself: At one boundary the junction diverges from the germline segment, which might be a read error. The J gene is TRBJ2-2, the V gene TRBV12-3 or TRBV12-4, with a possible D match to TRBD2 (5 bases). The CDR3 spans 15 residues. The CDR3 sequence is CASSSRETNSGELFF. CDR3 sequence (DNA): TGTGCCAGCAGTTCGAGGGAGACTAACAGCGGGGAGCTGTTTTTT.

A word on this clonotype: The junction departs from the called germline gene at one end, perhaps through a read error. The chain joins TRBV20-1 to TRBJ2-1, with TRBD2 matching over 7 bases. The CDR3 totals 16 residues. Per germline, CDR1 DFQATT and CDR2 SNEGSKA (reference sequence). In DNA form, the CDR3 reads TGCTGTGCTAGAGACAGCGGGGCTAGCACCTACAATGAGCAGTTCTTC. Translation gives CCARDSGASTYNEQFF.

Many counts were recorded for this clonotype. This sequence joins TRBV5-1 and TRBJ1-5; TRBD1 agrees at 10 bases. The CDR3 spans 14 residues. Germline loops: CDR1 SGHRS, CDR2 YFSETQ. Trimming at V came to 4 bases and at J to 4 bases, leaving 2 bases not matched to a gene. The CDR3 DNA sequence: TGCGCCAGCAGCGAGGGACAGGGGAATCAGCCCCAGCATTTT. It yields the protein CASSEGQGNQPQHF. The whole variable domain, filled in from reference TRBV5-1 and TRBJ1-5, reads KAGVTQTPRYLIKTRGQQVTLSCSPISGHRSVSWYQQTPGQGLQFLFEYFSETQRNKGNFPGRFSGRQFSNSRSEMNVSTLELGDSALYLCASSEGQGNQPQHFGDGTRLSIL.

This clonotype was seen many times. V gene TRBV2 combines with J gene TRBJ1-2, with a possible D match to TRBD1 (5 bases). The CDR3 has 11 amino acids. Germline values: CDR1 SNHLY, CDR2 FYNNEI. Trimming left V 3 bases short and J 8 bases short, with 7 bases between. The chain's CDR3 is CASSEGPGYTF. CDR3 DNA: TGTGCCAGCAGTGAGGGGCCAGGCTACACCTTC.

In this sample, this clonotype turned up many times. The V and J genes are TRBV20-1 and TRBJ2-3; no reliable D call. Germline V gene sequence: CDR1 DFQATT, CDR2 SNEGSKA (reference sequence). With 5 bases removed from V and 5 bases from J, the gap between germline ends came to 8 bases. The CDR3 consists of 11 residues. Here the CDR3 reads CSALIGDTQYF. CDR3 DNA: TGCAGTGCTCTCATAGGAGATACGCAGTATTTT.

This clonotype was seen only a few times. V usage is TRBV15 and J usage is TRBJ1-4; D unresolved. Germline V lookup: CDR1 LNHNV, CDR2 YYDKDF (reference sequence). Trimming shortened V by 0 bases and J by 5 bases, and 10 bases separated the two germline ends. CDR3 length: 15 residues. Here the CDR3 reads CATSRDAFSNEKLFF. Written as DNA, the CDR3 is TGTGCCACCAGCAGAGATGCATTTTCGAATGAAAAACTGTTTTTT.